This entry lists 30 T cell receptor beta chains sequenced from one sample in a study of cytomegalovirus exposure and HLA in healthy donors. A multiplex PCR was run with 60 Vbeta primers and 13 Jbeta primers. Method: immunoSEQ multiplex PCR; TCRdb's copy keeps in-frame clones and lacks some. The sample holds 200,000 to 250,000 clones; around three quarters are singletons and the top ten take around a sixth. Sequencing used PBMCs. The receptors stem from a man aged 40-49 years in good health and CMV-seronegative.

The chain is built from TRBV5-1 and TRBJ2-2, with TRBD1 matching over 9 bases. Germline CDR1 and CDR2: SGHRS and YFSETQ. This CDR3 has 15 amino acids. J was trimmed by 1 base and V by 4 bases; bases with no gene match: 2. For the CDR3, the DNA is TGCGCCAGCAGCGCGGGACAGGGGAACACCGGGGAGCTGTTTTTT. Translation gives CASSAGQGNTGELFF.

The V and J genes are TRBV7-8 and TRBJ2-3; TRBD1 matches 7 bases. The V gene end was trimmed by 0 bases and the J gene end by 7 bases; junction bases not matched to a gene: 13. This CDR3 is built from 17 residues. Germline V gene sequence: CDR1 SGHVS, CDR2 FQNEAQ. For the CDR3, the DNA is TGTGCCAGCAGCTTAGCGATCGCCGGGACAGCACGGAATACGCAGTATTTT. This translates into CASSLAIAGTARNTQYF.

This chain joins TRBV28 and TRBJ1-5; D not certain. V lost 5 bases to trimming and J lost 6 bases, with 14 bases between them. This CDR3 has 14 amino acids. CDR1 is MDHEN and CDR2 is SYDVKM in the germline V gene. Written as DNA, the CDR3 is TGTGCCAGCAGTCGGAAAGCGGAGGTTCAGCCCCAGCATTTT. Protein product: CASSRKAEVQPQHF.

This clone was seen a handful of times. The chain employs TRBV9 and TRBJ1-1; a possible D gene is TRBD1 (6 bases). Germline loops: CDR1 SGDLS, CDR2 YYNGEE. V was pared by 1 base and J by 0 bases, with 13 bases between. This CDR3 comprises 16 residues. The CDR3 region has the DNA TGTGCCAGCAGCGTACAAGGGGGTGTAATGAACACTGAAGCTTTCTTT. Protein sequence: CASSVQGGVMNTEAFF. Full variable domain (remainder filled in from reference TRBV9 and TRBJ1-1): DSGVTQTPKHLITATGQRVTLRCSPRSGDLSVYWYQQSLDQGLQFLIQYYNGEERAKGNILERFSAQQFPDLHSELNLSSLELGDSALYFCASSVQGGVMNTEAFFGQGTRLTVV.

The chain combines TRBV7-8 with TRBJ1-1; D unresolved. The CDR3 runs 13 residues. Germline V lookup: CDR1 SGHVS, CDR2 FQNEAQ. V was shortened by 7 bases and J by 9 bases, with 18 bases between the two germline ends. This CDR3 is CASTGPMEGKAFF. CDR3 bases: TGTGCCAGCACAGGACCCATGGAGGGAAAAGCTTTCTTT.

This clone was counted between two and nine times. This chain connects TRBV18 to TRBJ2-1, with D unclear. The CDR3 length is 13 residues. Germline CDR1 and CDR2: KGHSH and LQKENI. With 3 bases removed from V and 2 bases from J, the gap between germline ends came to 5 bases. CDR3 amino acids: CASSPRPYNEQFF. In DNA, the CDR3 is TGTGCCAGCTCACCCCGTCCCTACAATGAGCAGTTCTTC. Full variable domain (remainder filled in from reference TRBV18 and TRBJ2-1): NAGVMQNPRHLVRRRGQEARLRCSPMKGHSHVYWYRQLPEEGLKFMVYLQKENIIDESGMPKERFSAEFPKEGPSILRIQQVVRGDSAAYFCASSPRPYNEQFFGPGTRLTVL.

This chain joins TRBV4-1 and TRBJ2-5; weak D call: TRBD1 (6 bases). The ends were cut back, 0 bases at V and 3 bases at J, with 11 bases in the middle. The germline V gene encodes CDR1 MGHRA and CDR2 YSYEKL. The CDR3 is 15 amino acids. CDR3 DNA sequence: TGCGCCAGCAGCCAAGATCCGGACAGAGAAGAGACCCAGTACTTC. Amino acids: CASSQDPDREETQYF.

For the CDR3, the DNA is TGCGCCAGCAGCGGAGGACAGGCCTGGGATGAAAAACTGTTTTTT. Translating it yields CASSGGQAWDEKLFF. V is TRBV5-1 and J is TRBJ1-4, with 7 bases aligning to TRBD1. The germline CDR1 and CDR2 sequences are SGHRS and YFSETQ. CDR3 length equals 15 residues. With 4 bases clipped from V and 6 bases from J, the junction kept 9 bases outside the gene matches.

J is TRBJ1-2 and V is TRBV7-2; D may be TRBD1 (5 bases). Germline V lookup: CDR1 SGHTA, CDR2 FQGNSA. V dropped 4 bases and J dropped 4 bases, with 7 bases sitting between them. The CDR3 is 12 amino acids. CDR3 sequence reads: CASSSDSYGYTF. In DNA form, the CDR3 reads TGTGCCAGCAGCTCCGACAGCTATGGCTACACCTTC.

The rearrangement uses TRBV10-1 and TRBJ2-1; maybe TRBD2 (6 bases). The germline V gene encodes CDR1 WNHNN and CDR2 SYGVQD (reference sequence). The length of the CDR3 is 15 residues. V lost 4 bases, J lost 0 bases, and 10 bases lay in between. CDR3 sequence (DNA): TGCGCCAGCAGTGCAGGAGGGAGCTCCTACAATGAGCAGTTCTTC. This codes for CASSAGGSSYNEQFF.

V and J are TRBV28 and TRBJ1-2, with D maybe TRBD1 (5 bases). The CDR3 runs to 15 residues. Per the germline V gene, CDR1 is MDHEN and CDR2 is SYDVKM. V was shortened by 2 bases and J by 0 bases, with 10 bases between the two germline ends. CDR3 DNA sequence: TGTGCCAGCAGTTTACCCGAAGGGGCTAACTATGGCTACACCTTC. Its protein is CASSLPEGANYGYTF.

The gene calls are TRBV4-1 and TRBJ2-5; 11 bases line up with TRBD2. Germline-derived CDR1 and CDR2 are MGHRA and YSYEKL. The CDR3 is made up of 15 amino acids. V lost 2 bases and J lost 9; bases outside the gene matches: 8. The CDR3 bases are TGCGCCAGCAGCCAACTTCTAGCGGGGGGAAGGGCCCAGTACTTC. Translating it yields CASSQLLAGGRAQYF.

The chain has TRBV9 and TRBJ2-1; TRBD2 agrees at 15 bases. This CDR3 is built from 14 residues. CDR1 and CDR2 from the germline V gene are SGDLS and YYNGEE. V shed 4 bases, J shed 15 bases, and the junction held 8 bases outside the gene matches. CDR3 sequence: CASSPGTSGRPWFF. DNA of the CDR3: TGTGCCAGCAGCCCCGGGACTAGCGGGAGGCCGTGGTTCTTC.

The chain joins TRBV27 to TRBJ2-7; tentatively, D is TRBD2 (5 bases). V dropped 0 bases and J dropped 4 bases, with 13 bases sitting between them. The length of the CDR3 is 15 residues. Germline-derived CDR1 and CDR2 are MNHEY and SMNVEV (reference sequence). The DNA of the CDR3 is TGTGCCAGCAGTTTATCGCCGGGGTCCGGGTACGAGCAGTACTTC. Translating gives CASSLSPGSGYEQYF.

V usage is TRBV7-9 and J usage is TRBJ2-7, with 7 nucleotides matching TRBD1. V was clipped by 2 bases and J by 4 bases; unmatched bases: 2. Per the germline V gene, CDR1 is SEHNR and CDR2 is FQNEAQ (reference sequence). CDR3 length: 13 amino acids. CDR3 protein: CASSLPTGYEQYF. CDR3 nucleotide sequence: TGTGCCAGCAGCTTACCGACAGGGTACGAGCAGTACTTC.

This clone occurred a few times. The V and J genes are TRBV7-9 and TRBJ1-5, with 7 bases aligning to TRBD1. The CDR3 loop spans 14 amino acids. CDR1 and CDR2 from the germline V gene are SEHNR and FQNEAQ (reference sequence). V trimming: 4 bases; J trimming: 5 bases; junction bases outside the gene matches: 5. The CDR3 here is CASSSGTVDQPQHF. As DNA, the CDR3 is TGTGCCAGCAGCTCCGGGACAGTGGATCAGCCCCAGCATTTT. The complete variable domain, with remaining parts taken from reference TRBV7-9 and TRBJ1-5, reads DTGVSQNPRHKITKRGQNVTFRCDPISEHNRLYWYRQTLGQGPEFLTYFQNEAQLEKSRLLSDRFSAERPKGSFSTLEIQRTEQGDSAMYLCASSSGTVDQPQHFGDGTRLSIL.

CDR3 amino acids: CASSQGARVGEQYF. CDR3 DNA sequence: TGTGCCAGCAGTCAGGGGGCGCGGGTCGGCGAGCAGTACTTC. The chain is built from TRBV27 and TRBJ2-7; 8 nucleotides align to TRBD1. The CDR3 loop spans 14 amino acids. V lost 5 bases, J lost 6 bases, and 9 bases stayed unmatched. Germline CDR1 MNHEY, CDR2 SMNVEV (reference sequence).

This rearrangement joins TRBV7-6 to TRBJ2-7, with a weak D call TRBD2 (7 bases). The V and J ends lost 1 base and 3 bases respectively, with 10 bases between them. CDR1 is SGHVS and CDR2 is FNYEAQ in the germline V gene. This CDR3 is built from 14 residues. The CDR3 DNA follows: TGTGCCAGCAGCTTAGGGGGGGGCCTCTACGAGCAGTACTTC. Amino acids: CASSLGGGLYEQYF.

The V and J genes are TRBV11-2 and TRBJ2-7, with 9 bases matching TRBD1. CDR1 and CDR2 (germline): SGHAT, FQNNGV. The CDR3 extends over 14 amino acids. Trimming cost V 2 bases and J 5 bases; bases outside gene matches: 4. The CDR3 loop reads CASSLSTGGNEQYF. The CDR3 DNA sequence: TGTGCCAGCAGCTTATCGACAGGGGGGAACGAGCAGTACTTC.

The V and J genes are TRBV7-2 and TRBJ2-7; TRBD1 is a possible D gene (6 bases). This CDR3 region has 14 residues. Per germline, CDR1 SGHTA and CDR2 FQGNSA. V gave up 4 bases and J gave up 0 bases, with 10 bases separating them. CDR3 coding DNA: TGTGCCAGCAGCTCTCAGGGGACCTCCTACGAGCAGTACTTC. Residues: CASSSQGTSYEQYF.

The V and J genes are TRBV5-1 and TRBJ2-1; D ambiguous. Germline CDR1 SGHRS, CDR2 YFSETQ. V lost 4 bases, J lost 9 bases, and 11 bases lay in between. CDR3 length equals 12 residues. The CDR3 is CASSLPSPEQFF. The CDR3, as DNA: TGCGCCAGCAGCCTACCTAGTCCTGAGCAGTTCTTC.

The chain combines TRBV5-4 with TRBJ2-7, with 7 bases matching TRBD2. In germline, CDR1 is SGHNT, CDR2 YYREEE (reference sequence). The CDR3 has 14 residues. V dropped 1 base and J dropped 0; count of bases not matched to a gene: 1. DNA of the CDR3: TGTGCCAGCAGCTTGCCGGGGGGCTCCTACGAGCAGTACTTC. Translated, it gives CASSLPGGSYEQYF.

V is TRBV19 and J is TRBJ1-2; 9 bases agree with TRBD1. Germline V CDR1 and CDR2: LNHDA, SQIVND (reference sequence). Trimming removed 3 bases from V and 5 bases from J; junction bases left unmatched: 10. This CDR3 is 16 amino acids long. The CDR3 region has the DNA TGTGCCAGTAGTATTATGGATGGACAGGGGTTGTATGGCTACACCTTC. Its translation is CASSIMDGQGLYGYTF.

The chain combines TRBV14 with TRBJ2-7; 11 positions agree with TRBD1. This CDR3 has 14 amino acids. V was clipped by 3 bases and J by 6 bases; unmatched bases: 4. Germline CDR1 is SGHDN and CDR2 is FVKESK. CDR3 nucleotide sequence: TGTGCCAGCAGCCACGGGACAGGGGGACGCGAGCAGTACTTC. It codes for CASSHGTGGREQYF. The entire variable domain, with the rest obtained from reference TRBV14 and TRBJ2-7, is as follows: EAGVTQFPSHSVIEKGQTVTLRCDPISGHDNLYWYRRVMGKEIKFLLHFVKESKQDESGMPNNRFLAERTGGTYSTLKVQPAELEDSGVYFCASSHGTGGREQYFGPGTRLTVT.

The V call is TRBV2, the J call TRBJ2-5; TRBD2 matches at 7 bases. After removal of 4 bases from V and 2 bases from J, the junction contained 7 bases not matched to a gene. This CDR3 comprises 15 residues. Germline CDR1 and CDR2: SNHLY and FYNNEI. The CDR3 nucleotides are TGTGCCAGCAGTGCAGCGGGGAAGGGGCAAGAGACCCAGTACTTC. It translates to CASSAAGKGQETQYF.

The CDR3 region has the DNA TGTGCCAGTCAAGGGAGCTCCTACGAGCAGTACTTC. This codes for CASQGSSYEQYF. The rearrangement links TRBV19 to TRBJ2-7; the D gene is possibly TRBD2 (5 bases). In germline, CDR1 is LNHDA, CDR2 SQIVND (reference sequence). Trimming took off 8 bases at V and 0 bases at J, with 8 bases between the two ends. This CDR3 has 12 residues.

V usage is TRBV6-6 and J usage is TRBJ1-1; weak D call: TRBD1 (5 bases). This CDR3 contains 13 residues. V lost 0 bases, J lost 7 bases, and 9 bases lay in between. Germline assignment: CDR1 MNHNY and CDR2 SVGAGI (reference sequence). CDR3 nucleotides: TGTGCCAGCAGTTACTCGAAAGGGGTTGAAGCTTTCTTT. It is translated as CASSYSKGVEAFF.

The genes are TRBV5-1 and TRBJ2-2, with 11 bases that match TRBD2. The CDR3 loop spans 17 amino acids. V lost 0 bases and J lost 1; bases outside the gene matches: 2. CDR1 is SGHRS, CDR2 YFSETQ, per germline. CDR3 nucleotides: TGCGCCAGCAGCTTGGGGACTAGCGGGCAGAACACCGGGGAGCTGTTTTTT. This gives the protein CASSLGTSGQNTGELFF.

This sequence joins TRBV18 and TRBJ2-7, with 10 bases fitting TRBD2. The junction had 6 bases not matched to a gene; V was cut back by 2 bases and J by 5 bases. The length of the CDR3 is 15 residues. Germline loops: CDR1 KGHSH, CDR2 LQKENI. The CDR3 sequence is CASSPSLAGDHEQYF. The CDR3 nucleotides read TGTGCCAGCTCACCATCGCTAGCGGGGGACCACGAGCAGTACTTC.

The rearrangement links TRBV14 to TRBJ1-2; 7 bases are shared with TRBD1. This CDR3 comprises 14 residues. V lost 0 bases and J lost 4; bases outside the gene matches: 2. The germline CDR1 and CDR2 sequences are SGHDN and FVKESK. The chain's CDR3 is CASSQDWTGYGYTF. CDR3 DNA sequence: TGTGCCAGCAGCCAAGATTGGACAGGCTATGGCTACACCTTC.